A single TCR beta chain is shown here with its context. The antigen is undetermined. cDNA synthesis used the whole RNA isolate, giving expressed TCRB sequences. Sequencing used immunoSEQ multiplex PCR; TCRdb keeps in-frame clones, though not all of them. Of 900,000 or so clones in the sample, 17% were seen once. The V end lost 5 bases, the J end lost 6 bases, and 11 bases lay between the germline ends. The CDR3 spans 13 residues. Germline CDR1 and CDR2: SGHNT and YENEEA. The record originates from a study of beta chain features in type 1 diabetes. Whole-study results and caveats: When Type 1 diabetes patients were examined, their TCRB CDR3s proved moderately but significantly shorter in all four CD4+ subsets.

The clonotype comes from a woman aged 18-29 years in good health. The chain joins TRBV11-3 to TRBJ2-1, with unresolved D. The sample was naive CD4+ T cells from blood. CDR3: CASSPPSGNEQFF. The CDR3 coding sequence is TGTGCCAGCAGCCCCCCGTCGGGCAATGAGCAGTTCTTC.